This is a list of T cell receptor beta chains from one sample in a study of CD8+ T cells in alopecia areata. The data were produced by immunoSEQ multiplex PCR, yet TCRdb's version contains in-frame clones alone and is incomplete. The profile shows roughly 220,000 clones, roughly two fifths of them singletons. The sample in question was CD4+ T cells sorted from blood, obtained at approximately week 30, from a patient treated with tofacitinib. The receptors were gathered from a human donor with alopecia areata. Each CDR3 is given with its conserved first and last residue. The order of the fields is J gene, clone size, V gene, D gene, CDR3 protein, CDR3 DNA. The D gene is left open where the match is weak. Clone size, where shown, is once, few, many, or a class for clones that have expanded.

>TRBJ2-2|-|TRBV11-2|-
CAIGNAAGLITGELFF
TGTGCCATTGGGAATGCGGCGGGCCTCATAACCGGGGAGCTGTTTTTT
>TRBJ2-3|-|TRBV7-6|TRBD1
CASSKRVTGDADTQYF
TGTGCCAGCAGCAAGCGCGTTACAGGGGACGCAGATACGCAGTATTTT
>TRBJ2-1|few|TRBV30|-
CAWSLGSGPEQFF
TGTGCCTGGAGTCTAGGTTCGGGCCCTGAGCAGTTCTTC
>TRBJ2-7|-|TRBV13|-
CASSFGPLYSYEQYF
TGTGCCAGCAGCTTCGGACCGCTATACTCCTACGAGCAGTACTTC
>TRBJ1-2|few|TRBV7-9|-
CASSFGSGYTF
TGTGCCAGCAGCTTCGGGAGCGGCTACACCTTC
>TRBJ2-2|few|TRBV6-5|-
CASSFRQSANTGELFF
TGTGCCAGCAGTTTCCGACAATCCGCGAACACCGGGGAGCTGTTTTTT
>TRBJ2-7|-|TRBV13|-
CASSLKGVAGLTFYEQYF
TGTGCCAGCAGCTTAAAGGGCGTGGCGGGGCTAACCTTCTACGAGCAGTACTTC
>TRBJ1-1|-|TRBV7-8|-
CASSLAGSGHTEAFF
TGTGCCAGCAGCTTGGCCGGGTCAGGCCACACTGAAGCTTTCTTT
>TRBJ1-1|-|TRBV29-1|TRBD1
CSVGGQVNTEAFF
TGCAGCGTTGGGGGACAGGTAAACACTGAAGCTTTCTTT
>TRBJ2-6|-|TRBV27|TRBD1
CASSLFGQVANVLTF
TGTGCCAGCAGTTTATTCGGACAGGTGGCCAACGTCCTGACTTTC
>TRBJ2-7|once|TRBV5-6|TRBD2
CASSLADGLAVTYEQYF
TGTGCCAGCAGCTTGGCCGATGGGCTAGCGGTAACCTACGAGCAGTACTTC
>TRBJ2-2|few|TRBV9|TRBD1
CASSAPRGGLNTGELFF
TGTGCCAGCAGCGCCCCCAGAGGGGGCCTTAACACCGGGGAGCTGTTTTTT
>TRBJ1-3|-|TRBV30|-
CAWTGHEPSGNTIYF
TGTGCCTGGACGGGGCACGAGCCCTCTGGAAACACCATATATTTT
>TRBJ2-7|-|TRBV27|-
CASSSPGRQNYEQYF
TGTGCCAGCAGTAGCCCGGGACGGCAGAACTACGAGCAGTACTTC
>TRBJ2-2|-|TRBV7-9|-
CASSERTDDGELFF
TGTGCCAGCAGCGAACGGACCGATGACGGGGAGCTGTTTTTT
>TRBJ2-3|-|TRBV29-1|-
CSVVQHTDTQYF
TGCAGCGTTGTGCAGCACACAGATACGCAGTATTTT
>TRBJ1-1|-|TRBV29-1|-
CSVVRQGNTEAFF
TGCAGCGTTGTTCGGCAGGGGAACACTGAAGCTTTCTTT
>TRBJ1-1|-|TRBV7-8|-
CASSRDQQRSEAFF
TGTGCCAGCAGCCGTGACCAACAGAGGTCTGAAGCTTTCTTT
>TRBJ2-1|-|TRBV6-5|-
CASSYSAGIPNEQFF
TGTGCCAGCAGTTACTCGGCGGGGATACCCAATGAGCAGTTCTTC
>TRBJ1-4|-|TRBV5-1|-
CASSFRGATNEKLFF
TGCGCCAGCAGTTTCCGGGGAGCAACTAATGAAAAACTGTTTTTT
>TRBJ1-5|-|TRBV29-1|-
CSVLEALNQPQHF
TGCAGCGTGCTTGAGGCTTTAAATCAGCCCCAGCATTTT
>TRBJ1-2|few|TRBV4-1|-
CASSPLPADPNYGYTF
TGCGCCAGCAGCCCCTTACCTGCAGATCCGAACTATGGCTACACCTTC
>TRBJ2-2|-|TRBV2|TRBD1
CASGSGTGKGGELFF
TGTGCCAGCGGATCCGGGACAGGGAAAGGCGGGGAGCTGTTTTTT
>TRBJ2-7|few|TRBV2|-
CASQDRSSYEQYF
TGTGCCAGCCAAGACAGGAGCTCCTACGAGCAGTACTTC
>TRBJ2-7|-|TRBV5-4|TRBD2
CASSSGLAGYEQYF
TGTGCCAGCAGCTCGGGACTAGCGGGCTACGAGCAGTACTTC
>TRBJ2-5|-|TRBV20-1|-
CSARARETQYF
TGCAGTGCTAGAGCCCGAGAGACCCAGTACTTC
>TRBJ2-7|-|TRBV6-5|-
CALPYPLGHEQYF
TGTGCTCTACCCTATCCCCTCGGGCACGAGCAGTACTTC
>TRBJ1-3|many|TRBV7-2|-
CASSLRTVGGNTIYF
TGTGCCAGCAGCTTAAGGACAGTGGGAGGAAACACCATATATTTT
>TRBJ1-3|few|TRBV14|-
CASSGYGAGSSGNTIYF
TGTGCCAGCAGCGGATATGGGGCTGGAAGCTCTGGAAACACCATATATTTT
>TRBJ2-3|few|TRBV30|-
CAWSVASEWDGTQYF
TGTGCCTGGAGTGTAGCCTCGGAATGGGATGGTACGCAGTATTTT
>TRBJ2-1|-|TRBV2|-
CASSEEYLNEQFF
TGTGCCAGCAGTGAGGAGTACCTCAATGAGCAGTTCTTC
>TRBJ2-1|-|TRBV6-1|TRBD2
CASSPGLAIDNEQFF
TGTGCCAGCAGTCCGGGACTAGCGATCGACAATGAGCAGTTCTTC
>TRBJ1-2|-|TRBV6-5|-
CASSYRGNYTF
TGTGCCAGCAGTTACAGGGGGAATTACACCTTC
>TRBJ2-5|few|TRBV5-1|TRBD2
CASSLGLAGTQETQYF
TGCGCCAGCAGCTTGGGACTAGCGGGTACTCAAGAGACCCAGTACTTC
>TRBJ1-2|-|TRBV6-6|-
CASRPPAGGYGYTF
TGTGCCAGCAGACCTCCAGCCGGGGGATATGGCTACACCTTC
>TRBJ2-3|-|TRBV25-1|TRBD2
CASSTAGGSTDTQYF
TGTGCCAGCAGTACCGCGGGGGGTTCGACAGATACGCAGTATTTT
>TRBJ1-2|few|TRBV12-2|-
CASRFLPPVGRAFHGYTF
TGTGCAAGTCGCTTTCTGCCCCCCGTCGGCAGGGCGTTTCATGGCTACACCTTC
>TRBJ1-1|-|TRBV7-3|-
CASSVAMNTEAFF
TGTGCCAGCAGTGTGGCCATGAACACTGAAGCTTTCTTT
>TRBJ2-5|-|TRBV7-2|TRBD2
CASRTLANQETQYF
TGTGCCAGCAGGACACTAGCGAACCAAGAGACCCAGTACTTC
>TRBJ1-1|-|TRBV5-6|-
CASSLALQDTEAFF
TGTGCCAGCAGCTTGGCCCTGCAGGACACTGAAGCTTTCTTT
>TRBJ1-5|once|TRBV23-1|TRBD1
CASSQSAAGGNQPQHF
TGCGCCAGCAGTCAATCGGCGGCAGGGGGGAATCAGCCCCAGCATTTT
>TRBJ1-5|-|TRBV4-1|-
CASSLPGGNQPQHF
TGCGCCAGCAGCCTACCGGGAGGAAATCAGCCCCAGCATTTT
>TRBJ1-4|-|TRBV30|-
CAWSGKATNEKLFF
TGTGCCTGGAGTGGGAAAGCAACTAATGAAAAACTGTTTTTT
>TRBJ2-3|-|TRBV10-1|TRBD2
CASGLAGVGGTQYF
TGCGCCAGCGGACTAGCGGGGGTTGGGGGTACGCAGTATTTT
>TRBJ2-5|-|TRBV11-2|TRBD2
CASTPRGELAGTETQYF
TGTGCCAGCACCCCCCGGGGTGAGCTAGCGGGTACAGAGACCCAGTACTTC
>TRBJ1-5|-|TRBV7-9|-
CASSGDTRNQPQHF
TGTGCCAGCAGCGGAGACACCCGCAATCAGCCCCAGCATTTT
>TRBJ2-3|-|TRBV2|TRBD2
CASNLFGTSGGNKGTDTQYF
TGTGCCAGCAATCTCTTCGGGACTAGCGGGGGCAACAAGGGCACAGATACGCAGTATTTT
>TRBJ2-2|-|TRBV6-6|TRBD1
CATTGQGHTGELFF
TGTGCCACCACCGGACAGGGGCACACCGGGGAGCTGTTTTTT
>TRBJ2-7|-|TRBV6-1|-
CASSRLLLEAYEQYF
TGTGCCAGCAGCCGCCTCCTCCTCGAGGCCTACGAGCAGTACTTC
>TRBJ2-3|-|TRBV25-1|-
CASSEPNRVETQYF
TGTGCCAGCAGTGAACCCAACAGGGTCGAAACGCAGTATTTT
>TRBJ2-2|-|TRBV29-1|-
CSVRTSLNTGELFF
TGCAGCGTTCGGACTTCCCTGAACACCGGGGAGCTGTTTTTT
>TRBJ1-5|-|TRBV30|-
CAWSLQGNQPQHF
TGTGCCTGGAGTTTACAGGGAAATCAGCCCCAGCATTTT
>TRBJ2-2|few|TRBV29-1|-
CSVEGVGRTNTGELFF
TGCAGCGTTGAAGGAGTGGGGCGGACGAACACCGGGGAGCTGTTTTTT
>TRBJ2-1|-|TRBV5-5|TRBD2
CASSLPGLAGGNNEQFF
TGTGCCAGCAGCTTGCCGGGACTAGCGGGAGGAAACAATGAGCAGTTCTTC
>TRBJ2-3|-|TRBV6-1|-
CASSDRGDTQYF
TGTGCCAGCAGTGATCGAGGGGATACGCAGTATTTT
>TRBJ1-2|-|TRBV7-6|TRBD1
CASSHWDRDGYTF
TGTGCCAGCAGCCATTGGGACAGGGATGGCTACACCTTC
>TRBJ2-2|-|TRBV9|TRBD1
CASSGQGGIGELFF
TGTGCCAGCAGCGGACAGGGTGGGATCGGGGAGCTGTTTTTT
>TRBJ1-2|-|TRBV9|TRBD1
CALKEQGSDGYTF
TGTGCCCTAAAAGAACAGGGGTCGGATGGCTACACCTTC
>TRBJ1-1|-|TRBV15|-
CATSRSMNTEAFF
TGTGCCACCAGCAGGAGTATGAACACTGAAGCTTTCTTT